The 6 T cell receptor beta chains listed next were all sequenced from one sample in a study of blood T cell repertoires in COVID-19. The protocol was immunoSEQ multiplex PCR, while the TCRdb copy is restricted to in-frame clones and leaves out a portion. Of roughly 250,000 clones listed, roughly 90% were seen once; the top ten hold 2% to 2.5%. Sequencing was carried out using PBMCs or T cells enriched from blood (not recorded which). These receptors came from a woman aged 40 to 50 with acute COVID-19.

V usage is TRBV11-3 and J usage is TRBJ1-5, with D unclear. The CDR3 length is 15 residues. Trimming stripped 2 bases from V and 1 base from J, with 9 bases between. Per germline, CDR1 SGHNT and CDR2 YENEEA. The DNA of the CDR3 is TGTGCCAGCAGCTTAAGAGGGATCAGCAATCAGCCCCAGCATTTT. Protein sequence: CASSLRGISNQPQHF.

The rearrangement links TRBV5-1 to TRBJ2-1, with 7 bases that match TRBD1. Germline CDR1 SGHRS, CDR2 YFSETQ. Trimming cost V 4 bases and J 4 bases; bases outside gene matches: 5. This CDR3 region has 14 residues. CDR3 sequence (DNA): TGCGCCAGCAGCCCCGGGACAGATTACAATGAGCAGTTCTTC. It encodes CASSPGTDYNEQFF.

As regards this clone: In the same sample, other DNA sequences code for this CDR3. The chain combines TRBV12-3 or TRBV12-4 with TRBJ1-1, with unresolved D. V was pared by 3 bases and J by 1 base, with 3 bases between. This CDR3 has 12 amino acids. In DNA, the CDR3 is TGTGCCAGCAGTTTTAGGAACACTGAAGCTTTCTTT. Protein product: CASSFRNTEAFF.

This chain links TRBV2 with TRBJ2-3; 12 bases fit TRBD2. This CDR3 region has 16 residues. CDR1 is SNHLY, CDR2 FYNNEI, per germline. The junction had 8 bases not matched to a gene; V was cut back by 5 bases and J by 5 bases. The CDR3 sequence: CASSSTRGLAGDTQYF. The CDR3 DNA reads TGTGCCAGCAGTTCCACAAGGGGACTAGCGGGAGATACGCAGTATTTT.

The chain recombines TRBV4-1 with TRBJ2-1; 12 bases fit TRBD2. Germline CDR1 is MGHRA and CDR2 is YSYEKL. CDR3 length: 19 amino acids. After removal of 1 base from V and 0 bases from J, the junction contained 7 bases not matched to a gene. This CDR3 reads CASSQALAGGPSSYNEQFF. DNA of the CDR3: TGCGCCAGCAGCCAAGCCCTAGCGGGAGGGCCTAGCTCCTACAATGAGCAGTTCTTC.

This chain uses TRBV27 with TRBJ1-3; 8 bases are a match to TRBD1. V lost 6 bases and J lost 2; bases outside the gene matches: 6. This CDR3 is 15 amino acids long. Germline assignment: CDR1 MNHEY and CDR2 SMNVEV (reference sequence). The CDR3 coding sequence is TGTGCCAGCAGACCAGGGACAGGCACTGGAAACACCATATATTTT. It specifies CASRPGTGTGNTIYF.